One sample yielded the 7 T cell receptor beta chains listed below, sequenced in a study of blood T cells in healthy people across ages. Combining a sample-barcoded 5' primer with a J-beta primer mix, a second PCR ran for about 6 to 11 cycles. TCRdb redid the calling of the 5' RACE reads with MiXCR, one entry per CDR3 protein. This table holds 800,000 to 1,300,000 distinct CDR3 sequences, 25% found once. Another study also made use of these data, one on T cells of mothers and their children.

The sequencing sample was made of blood. Source of these receptors: a girl between 2 and 10 years old in good health.

This clonotype came up a few times. The genes are TRBV12-3 or TRBV12-4 and TRBJ2-6; D is uncertain. The CDR3 extends over 16 amino acids. Between the trimmed V and J ends, which lost 2 bases and 0 bases, there was a span of 8 bases. CDR3 in amino acids: CASSLKAGSGANVLTF. CDR3 nucleotides: TGTGCCAGCAGTTTAAAGGCCGGCTCTGGGGCCAACGTCCTGACTTTC.

The chain uses TRBV10-3 and TRBJ1-2; 8 bases align to TRBD1. Germline values: CDR1 ENHRY, CDR2 SYGVKD. The CDR3 covers 14 residues. V lost 3 bases and J lost 8; bases outside the gene matches: 8. CDR3 protein: CAISEPGQEQGYTF. As DNA, the CDR3 is TGTGCCATCAGTGAACCGGGACAGGAGCAGGGCTACACCTTC.

This rearrangement joins TRBV3-1 to TRBJ1-5, with D unclear. The ends were cut back, 4 bases at V and 4 bases at J, with 11 bases in the middle. Germline V CDR1 and CDR2: LGHDT, YNNKEL (reference sequence). CDR3 size: 14 residues. The CDR3 reads CASSPGGLNQPQHF. CDR3 coding DNA: TGTGCCAGCAGCCCGGGAGGGTTAAATCAGCCCCAGCATTTT.

The chain combines TRBV7-3 with TRBJ2-1, with TRBD2 matching over 12 bases. The ends lost 3 bases at V and 10 bases at J; junction bases unmatched: 4. In germline, CDR1 is SGHTA, CDR2 FQGTGA. The CDR3 consists of 14 residues. In DNA, the CDR3 is TGTGCCAGCAGCTTGGGGCTAGCGGGGGGGGAGCAGTTCTTC. This encodes CASSLGLAGGEQFF. Complete variable domain (other parts from reference TRBV7-3 and TRBJ2-1): GAGVSQTPSNKVTEKGKYVELRCDPISGHTALYWYRQSLGQGPEFLIYFQGTGAADDSGLPNDRFFAVRPEGSVSTLKIQRTERGDSAVYLCASSLGLAGGEQFFGPGTRLTVL.

This clonotype came up once. One end of the junction is discordant with germline, which a read error may explain. This chain uses TRBV2 with TRBJ2-1; D may be TRBD1 or TRBD2 (6 bases each). The CDR3 loop spans 15 amino acids. Per the germline V gene, CDR1 is SNHLY and CDR2 is FYNNEI. CDR3 coding DNA: TGTGCCAGCTCCTGGAGGGGGGAGATCTCCTACGAGCACTACTTC. It yields the protein CASSWRGEISYEHYF.

The chain carries TRBV6-1 and TRBJ2-5; no firm D call. This CDR3 region has 10 residues. The V end lost 4 bases, the J end lost 7 bases, and 4 bases lay between the germline ends. The V gene's germline CDR1 is MNHNS and CDR2 SASEGT. The DNA of the CDR3 is TGTGCCAGCAGTGTAACGACCCAGTACTTC. It is translated as CASSVTTQYF.

V usage is TRBV10-3 and J usage is TRBJ2-7; D uncertain. The J call may be wrong; the DNA end is better matched by TRBJ2-1. Germline values: CDR1 ENHRY, CDR2 SYGVKD. The CDR3 runs to 13 residues. The CDR3: CAISDLNGNEQFF. In DNA, the CDR3 is TGTGCCATCAGTGACCTTAACGGCAATGAGCAGTTCTTC.